This T cell receptor (beta chain) stems from a study of long-term antiretroviral therapy in people with HIV. Study background: The 2015 immediate-ART recommendation was preceded by the earliest samples by about a decade.

Among participants with HIV, every one received treatment in the United States. Trimming at V came to 4 bases and at J to 8 bases, leaving 7 bases not matched to a gene. The CDR3 sequence is 15 residues long. The germline V gene encodes CDR1 SGHRS and CDR2 YFSETQ. Samples were assayed with immunoSEQ v3.0 at survey level. TCRdb's copy holds only in-frame clones and misses some; the assay was immunoSEQ multiplex PCR. The sample lists roughly 21,000 clones; under 90% were seen once. The clonotype was recovered from a man aged 35 to 55 with HIV. Sequencing used unsorted PBMCs, obtained 0.1 years before starting antiretroviral therapy. The rearrangement uses TRBV5-1 and TRBJ2-1; 12 nucleotides match TRBD2. CDR3 loop: CASSLTSGGPHEQFF. The DNA for the CDR3 is TGCGCCAGCAGCCTTACTAGCGGGGGGCCCCATGAGCAGTTCTTC.